Listed below are T cell receptor beta chains from one sample, sequenced in a study of healthy donors' naive CD4 and CD8 T cells. TCRdb re-called the reads through MiXCR, storing one row per CDR3 protein. Found here are approximately 180,000 distinct CDR3 sequences, around 70% of them singletons; the top ten hold about 2.4%. The specimen sequenced was naive CD4+ and CD8+ T cells sorted from blood, pooled from several donors. The receptors were sampled from a pool of human donors in good health; the sample pools cells from several healthy donors. The CDR3 runs from the conserved cysteine through the conserved F or W. Each record gives: V gene, J gene, CDR3 length, CDR3 protein.

V: TRBV19
J: TRBJ2-1
length: 15
CDR3: CASSIGGTGRNEQFF

V: TRBV10-3
J: TRBJ1-2
length: 12
CDR3: CAISETDYGYTF

V: TRBV19
J: TRBJ1-2
length: 13
CDR3: CASSFRGQDGYTF

V: TRBV29-1
J: TRBJ1-2
length: 11
CDR3: CSVTGAGGYTF

V: TRBV30
J: TRBJ2-1
length: 17
CDR3: CAWSVLGREFAVNEQFF

V: TRBV29-1
J: TRBJ1-1
length: 13
CDR3: CSADLDVPPGAFF

V: TRBV6-5
J: TRBJ2-1
length: 12
CDR3: CATERKEGEQFF

V: TRBV10-3
J: TRBJ2-3
length: 13
CDR3: CAISEGSSDTQYF

V: TRBV4-3
J: TRBJ2-1
length: 16
CDR3: CASSQDAGGSYNEQFF

V: TRBV29-1
J: TRBJ1-2
length: 11
CDR3: CSAYRGDGYTF

V: TRBV6-5
J: TRBJ2-1
length: 17
CDR3: CASRREVSGTSYNEQFF

V: TRBV20-1
J: TRBJ2-3
length: 15
CDR3: CSTRAPSGGTDTQYF

V: TRBV6-5
J: TRBJ1-6
length: 16
CDR3: CASSRSRDRVNSPLHF

V: TRBV19
J: TRBJ1-1
length: 13
CDR3: CASTRDTNTEAFF

V: TRBV15
J: TRBJ1-5
length: 14
CDR3: CATSQAESNQPQHF

V: TRBV11-2
J: TRBJ2-1
length: 13
CDR3: CASSLGLADEQFF

V: TRBV6-5
J: TRBJ1-6
length: 15
CDR3: CASSPGTGGFAPLHF

V: TRBV12-3/TRBV12-4
J: TRBJ2-5
length: 16
CDR3: CASSRLAGGRKETQYF

V: TRBV19
J: TRBJ1-4
length: 15
CDR3: CASSIGDRSNEKLFF

V: TRBV30
J: TRBJ1-3
length: 13
CDR3: CAWGQVSGNTIYF

V: TRBV5-6
J: TRBJ2-5
length: 16
CDR3: CASSLFDRDEEETQYF

V: TRBV19
J: TRBJ2-6
length: 14
CDR3: CASTVVFGANVLTF

V: TRBV19
J: TRBJ2-7
length: 13
CDR3: CATSETGAYEQYF

V: TRBV20-1
J: TRBJ2-2
length: 13
CDR3: CSAIWGDTGELFF

V: TRBV4-3
J: TRBJ2-7
length: 14
CDR3: CASSQDLRGYEQYF

V: TRBV19
J: TRBJ1-5
length: 20
CDR3: CASSIGRLKATGIRNQPQHF

V: TRBV12-3/TRBV12-4
J: TRBJ1-5
length: 14
CDR3: CASSPGQGLQPQHF

V: TRBV29-1
J: TRBJ2-3
length: 15
CDR3: CSVGLAGGATDTQYF

V: TRBV6-2/TRBV6-3
J: TRBJ1-5
length: 16
CDR3: CASSPWTGVTNQPQHF